This T cell receptor beta chain was captured in a study of T cell repertoires in cytomegalovirus infection. TCRdb called the reads again in MiXCR, with one record for every CDR3 protein. The sample includes about 190,000 distinct CDR3 sequences, approximately 30% of them seen just once. Germline-derived CDR1 and CDR2 are SGHTA and FQGTGA. The CDR3 is made up of 13 amino acids. This clonotype was seen only once. Germline is not matched at one junction end, which may reflect a read error. This TCR was sampled from a human donor in good health (CMV status not recorded). Some clones in this sample may be carry-over from other donors' samples. Material for sequencing was PBMCs. The rearrangement uses TRBV7-3 and TRBJ1-1; 10 nucleotides line up with TRBD1. The CDR3 DNA reads as TGTGCCAGCAGCCGAGGACAGGGGGGTGATACTTCCTTT. Translating it yields CASSRGQGGDTSF.